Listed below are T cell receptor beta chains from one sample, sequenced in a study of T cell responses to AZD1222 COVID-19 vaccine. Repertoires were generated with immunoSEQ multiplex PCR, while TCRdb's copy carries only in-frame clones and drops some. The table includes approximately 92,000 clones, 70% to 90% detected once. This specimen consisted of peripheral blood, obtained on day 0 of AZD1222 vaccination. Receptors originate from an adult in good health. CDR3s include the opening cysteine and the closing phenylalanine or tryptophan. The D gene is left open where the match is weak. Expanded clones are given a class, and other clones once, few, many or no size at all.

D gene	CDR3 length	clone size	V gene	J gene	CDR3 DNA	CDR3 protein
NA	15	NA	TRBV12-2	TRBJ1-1	TGTGCAAGTCGCTTCCCCAGACAGTTAAACACTGAAGCTTTCTTT	CASRFPRQLNTEAFF
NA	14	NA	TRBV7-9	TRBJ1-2	TGTGCCAGCAGCCCCCCTGGAGGGAACTATGGCTACACCTTC	CASSPPGGNYGYTF
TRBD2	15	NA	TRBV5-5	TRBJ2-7	TGTGCCAGCAGCTTCCTAGCGGGGAATGACTACGAGCAGTACTTC	CASSFLAGNDYEQYF
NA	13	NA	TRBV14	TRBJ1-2	TGTGCCAGCAGCCAAGATCCCTCCTATGGCTACACCTTC	CASSQDPSYGYTF
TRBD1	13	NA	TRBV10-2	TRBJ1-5	TGCGCCAGCAGTGTGACAGGGCAACAGCCCCAGCATTTT	CASSVTGQQPQHF
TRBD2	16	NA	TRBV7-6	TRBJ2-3	TGTGCCAGCAGCTTAGGACTAGCGGGAACCACAGATACGCAGTATTTT	CASSLGLAGTTDTQYF
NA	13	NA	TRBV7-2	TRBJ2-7	TGTGCCAGCACCAGGGTGGGGGGCTACGAGCAGTACTTC	CASTRVGGYEQYF
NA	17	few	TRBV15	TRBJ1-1	TGTGCCACCAGCAGAGATAGGGCTAGGGGGTCGGCCACTGAAGCTTTCTTT	CATSRDRARGSATEAFF
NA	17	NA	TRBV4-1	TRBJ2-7	TGCGCCAGCAGACAAGATCCTAGTAGCGGCTCTCCAAGGGGGCAGTACTTC	CASRQDPSSGSPRGQYF
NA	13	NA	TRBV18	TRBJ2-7	TGTGCCAGCTCACCTCTGGGGTCCTACGAGCAGTACTTC	CASSPLGSYEQYF
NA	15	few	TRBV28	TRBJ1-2	TGTGCCAGCCGAAGGGGGGGGGAGGAGAACTATGGCTACACCTTC	CASRRGGEENYGYTF
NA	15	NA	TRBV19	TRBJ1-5	TGTGCCAGTAGTATAGTCCATACCAACAATCAGCCCCAGCATTTT	CASSIVHTNNQPQHF
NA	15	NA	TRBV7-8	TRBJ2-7	TGTGCCAGCAGCTTAGTCCGTTCTAGGGGGTTCGAGCAGTACTTC	CASSLVRSRGFEQYF
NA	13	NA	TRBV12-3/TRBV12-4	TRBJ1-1	TGTGCCAGCAGAACCACAGGGAGGTCTGAAGCTTTCTTT	CASRTTGRSEAFF
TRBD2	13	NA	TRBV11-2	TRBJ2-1	TGTGCCAGCAGCCCGTTCCGGGAGGGTGAGCAGTTCTTC	CASSPFREGEQFF
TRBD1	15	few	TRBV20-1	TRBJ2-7	TGCAGTGCTAGTCTCGGACAGGGGGGGGACTACGAGCAGTACTTC	CSASLGQGGDYEQYF
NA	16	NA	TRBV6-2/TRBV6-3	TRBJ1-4	TGTGCCAGCAGTAGGCGGGGGCCGGCAACTAATGAAAAACTGTTTTTT	CASSRRGPATNEKLFF
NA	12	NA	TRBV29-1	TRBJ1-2	TGCAGCGTTGAGCAGGGCTCCTATGGCTACACCTTC	CSVEQGSYGYTF
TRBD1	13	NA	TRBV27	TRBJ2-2	TGTGCCAGCAGTTCCACAGGGGCAGGGGAGCTGTTTTTT	CASSSTGAGELFF
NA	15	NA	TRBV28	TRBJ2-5	TGTGCCAGCAGTTCCCCAGCGTCACTCCAAGAGACCCAGTACTTC	CASSSPASLQETQYF
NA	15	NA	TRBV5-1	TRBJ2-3	TGCGCCAGCAGCCAGAGGGGCGGGAGCACAGATACGCAGTATTTT	CASSQRGGSTDTQYF
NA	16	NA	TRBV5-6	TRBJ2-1	TGTGCCAGCAGCTTGGGTGGGATGTTAGCGTACAATGAGCAGTTCTTC	CASSLGGMLAYNEQFF
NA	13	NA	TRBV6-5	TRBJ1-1	TGTGCCAGCAGAAGGACGGCCAACACTGAAGCTTTCTTT	CASRRTANTEAFF
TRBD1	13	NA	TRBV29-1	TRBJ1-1	TGCAGCTTTCGGACAGGGGGAAACACTGAAGCTTTCTTT	CSFRTGGNTEAFF
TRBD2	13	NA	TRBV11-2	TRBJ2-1	TGTGCCAGCAGCTTATCTAGCGGAAATGAGCAGTTCTTC	CASSLSSGNEQFF
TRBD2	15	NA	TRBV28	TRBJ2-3	TGTGCCAGCATCGGGACTAGCGGGTTCACAGATACGCAGTATTTT	CASIGTSGFTDTQYF
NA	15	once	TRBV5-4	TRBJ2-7	TGTGCCAGCAGCTCCTCGGACTATGGAAGCTACGAGCAGTACTTC	CASSSSDYGSYEQYF
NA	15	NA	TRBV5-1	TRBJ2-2	TGCGCCAGCAGCTTGTCCCTTCGGGACACCGGGGAGCTGTTTTTT	CASSLSLRDTGELFF
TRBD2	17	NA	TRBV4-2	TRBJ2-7	TGTGCCAGCAGCCAAGGTCTTACGGGGGGGCTTCCCTACGAGCAGTACTTC	CASSQGLTGGLPYEQYF
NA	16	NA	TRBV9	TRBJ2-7	TGTGCCAGCAGCTTCTCGTCGGGAGCCCCTGGCGGTGAGCAGTACTTC	CASSFSSGAPGGEQYF
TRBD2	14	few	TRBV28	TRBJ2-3	TGTGCCAGCAGTCTTAGCGGGAACGCAGATACGCAGTATTTT	CASSLSGNADTQYF
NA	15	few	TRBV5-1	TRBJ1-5	TGCGCCAGCAGCATTGCAGGGGTGGGCAATCAGCCCCAGCATTTT	CASSIAGVGNQPQHF
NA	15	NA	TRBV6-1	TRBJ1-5	TGTGCCAGCAGCGAAGGCAGTTATAGCAATCAGCCCCAGCATTTT	CASSEGSYSNQPQHF
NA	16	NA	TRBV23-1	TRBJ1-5	TGCGCCAGCAACCTACCAAATCCAGGGGCCCGGCAGCCCCAGCATTTT	CASNLPNPGARQPQHF
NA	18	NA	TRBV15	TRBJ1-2	TGTGCCACCAGCAGAGATTCTGCGGGCACGTTCTATAACTATGGCTACACCTTC	CATSRDSAGTFYNYGYTF
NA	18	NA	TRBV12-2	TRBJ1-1	TGTGCAAGTCGCTTTTCAACAGGGGGCGGGAGCTCGAGCACTGAAGCTTTCTTT	CASRFSTGGGSSSTEAFF
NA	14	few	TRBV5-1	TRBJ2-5	TGCGCCAGCAGCTTGGGCCCTGCATCGGAGACCCAGTACTTC	CASSLGPASETQYF
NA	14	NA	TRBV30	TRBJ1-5	TGTGCCTGGAGTGTATCCCCGCAGAATCAGCCCCAGCATTTT	CAWSVSPQNQPQHF
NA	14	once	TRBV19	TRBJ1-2	TGTGCCAGTAGTAGGGGGCCCCTTCGTGGAGGCTACACCTTC	CASSRGPLRGGYTF
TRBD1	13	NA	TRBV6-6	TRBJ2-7	TGTGCCAGCACCAGGGACAGCACCTACGAGCAGTACTTC	CASTRDSTYEQYF
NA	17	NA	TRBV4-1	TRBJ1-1	TGCGCCAGCAGCCAAAGCTCTCCCGGGTTCCAGAACACTGAAGCTTTCTTT	CASSQSSPGFQNTEAFF
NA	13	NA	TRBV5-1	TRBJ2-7	TGCGCCAGCAGAAACCCTCAAGGATACGAGCAGTACTTC	CASRNPQGYEQYF
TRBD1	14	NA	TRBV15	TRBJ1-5	TGTGCCACCAGCGGCGACAGGGGTCGTCAGCCCCAGCATTTT	CATSGDRGRQPQHF
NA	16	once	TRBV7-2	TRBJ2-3	TGTGCCAGCAGCTTAATCCCGGGGTGGCCCACAGATACGCAGTATTTT	CASSLIPGWPTDTQYF
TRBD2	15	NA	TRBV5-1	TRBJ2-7	TGCGCCAGCAGCTTGGATAGCGGGAGGTGGGACGAGCAGTACTTC	CASSLDSGRWDEQYF